These 27 T cell receptor beta chains originate from one sample sequenced in a study of T cells in localized non-small cell lung cancer. The table came from immunoSEQ multiplex PCR; TCRdb's copy has only in-frame clones and leaves some out. The sample consists of approximately 54,000 clones, over 75% of them appearing once. The sequencing used peripheral blood, collected before any cancer treatment. These receptors were obtained from a female donor at least 60 years old with stage II squamous cell lung carcinoma.

The J gene is TRBJ1-4, the V gene TRBV19; D unresolved. V lost 5 bases and J 7 bases, leaving 14 bases between the germline ends. This CDR3 has 14 amino acids. Germline CDR1 LNHDA, CDR2 SQIVND (reference sequence). The CDR3 sequence is CASSPARKGEKLFF. The DNA of the CDR3 is TGTGCCAGTAGTCCAGCACGGAAAGGTGAAAAACTGTTTTTT.

This clone was found a few times. The V call is TRBV9, the J call TRBJ2-3, with a tentative D call TRBD2 (7 bases). The CDR3 covers 14 residues. V shed 1 base and J shed 5 bases, with 11 bases lying between them. Germline loops: CDR1 SGDLS, CDR2 YYNGEE. CDR3 protein: CASSVRGAGDTQYF. CDR3 coding DNA: TGTGCCAGCAGCGTACGGGGGGCAGGAGATACGCAGTATTTT. Looking up the rest from reference TRBV9 and TRBJ2-3 gives the full variable domain: DSGVTQTPKHLITATGQRVTLRCSPRSGDLSVYWYQQSLDQGLQFLIQYYNGEERAKGNILERFSAQQFPDLHSELNLSSLELGDSALYFCASSVRGAGDTQYFGPGTRLTVL.

This chain uses TRBV2 with TRBJ2-5; D perhaps matches TRBD2 (5 bases). V was trimmed by 7 bases and J by 5 bases, leaving 20 bases between them. The CDR3 loop spans 15 amino acids. CDR1 is SNHLY and CDR2 is FYNNEI in the germline V gene. The CDR3 region is CASIPQRTLVETQYF. The CDR3 DNA follows: TGTGCCAGCATCCCACAGCGGACCTTAGTGGAGACCCAGTACTTC.

The V gene is TRBV7-6, the J gene TRBJ2-7; 9 nucleotides match TRBD2. CDR1 is SGHVS, CDR2 FNYEAQ, per germline. V shed 2 bases, J shed 2 bases, and the junction held 13 bases outside the gene matches. This CDR3 has 18 residues. This chain's CDR3 is CASSLPPGGGAMPYEQYF. CDR3 DNA sequence: TGTGCCAGCAGCTTACCCCCCGGCGGGGGGGCGATGCCCTACGAGCAGTACTTC.

The chain has TRBV5-1 and TRBJ2-7; tentative D call: TRBD2 (6 bases). V was pared by 1 base and J by 7 bases, with 18 bases between. Germline values: CDR1 SGHRS, CDR2 YFSETQ. The CDR3 sequence is 15 residues long. The CDR3 sequence: CASSLPAGSYEEQYF. Here the CDR3 DNA reads TGCGCCAGCAGCTTGCCGGCGGGAAGCTACGAAGAGCAGTACTTC.

The chain has TRBV5-1 and TRBJ2-2; the match to TRBD1 covers 9 bases. Per the germline V gene, CDR1 is SGHRS and CDR2 is YFSETQ. With 6 bases clipped from V and 0 bases from J, the junction kept 6 bases outside the gene matches. The CDR3 sequence is 16 residues long. This chain's CDR3 is CASKPGQGTNTGELFF. CDR3 nucleotide sequence: TGCGCCAGCAAACCTGGACAGGGGACGAACACCGGGGAGCTGTTTTTT.

V is TRBV6-1 and J is TRBJ1-1, with D possibly matching TRBD1 (6 bases). Germline-derived CDR1 and CDR2 are MNHNS and SASEGT. The length of the CDR3 is 15 residues. V was shortened by 3 bases and J by 4 bases, with 15 bases between the two germline ends. The CDR3 region is CASSDGNRASTEAFF. In DNA, the CDR3 is TGTGCCAGCAGTGACGGGAACAGGGCCAGCACTGAAGCTTTCTTT.

The rearrangement links TRBV7-8 to TRBJ1-2; 10 positions agree with TRBD1. The ends lost 5 bases at V and 4 bases at J; junction bases unmatched: 10. Germline V gene sequence: CDR1 SGHVS, CDR2 FQNEAQ. The CDR3 length is 16 residues. The CDR3 coding sequence is TGTGCCAGCAGCCCTTCGGACAGGGGGGCATCCTATGGCTACACCTTC. Translation gives CASSPSDRGASYGYTF.

The chain recombines TRBV11-2 with TRBJ2-2, with 11 bases aligning to TRBD1. CDR1 and CDR2 from the germline V gene are SGHAT and FQNNGV. This CDR3 is 16 amino acids long. Unmatched junction bases numbered 4, after V lost 5 bases and J lost 2 bases. CDR3 protein: CASSRTGGINTGELFF. The CDR3 DNA is TGTGCCAGCAGCCGGACAGGGGGCATAAACACCGGGGAGCTGTTTTTT.

The chain uses TRBV15 and TRBJ2-7, with D tentatively TRBD1 (7 bases). The CDR3 consists of 16 residues. Trimming took 1 base from V and 3 from J, leaving 16 bases between them. CDR1 LNHNV and CDR2 YYDKDF come from the germline V gene (reference sequence). CDR3 protein: CATSRARQGGIYEQYF. The CDR3 nucleotides are TGTGCCACCAGCAGAGCCCGACAGGGAGGAATCTACGAGCAGTACTTC.

CDR3 residues: CASSSRTGPGLNTEAFF. CDR3 DNA: TGTGCCAGCAGCTCCCGGACAGGGCCTGGTTTGAACACTGAAGCTTTCTTT. The chain combines TRBV7-3 with TRBJ1-1; 8 nucleotides line up with TRBD1. J gave up 0 bases and V 4 bases, and 10 bases lay outside the gene matches. This CDR3 comprises 17 residues. Germline CDR1 and CDR2: SGHTA and FQGTGA.

The chain links TRBV11-2 to TRBJ2-2, with TRBD2 matching over 12 bases. Germline V CDR1 and CDR2: SGHAT, FQNNGV. The J segment lost 5 bases and the V segment lost 5 bases, leaving 6 bases of the junction unmatched. The CDR3 covers 16 residues. The CDR3 region is CASSPGLAGPTGELFF. DNA for the CDR3: TGTGCCAGCAGCCCCGGACTAGCGGGACCTACCGGGGAGCTGTTTTTT.

This clone was recorded a few times. The V call is TRBV19, the J call TRBJ2-6; 7 nucleotides line up with TRBD1. Germline V lookup: CDR1 LNHDA, CDR2 SQIVND (reference sequence). The CDR3 runs to 16 residues. Trimming removed 6 bases from V and 2 bases from J; junction bases left unmatched: 7. CDR3 protein: CASSRQGLTGANVLTF. The CDR3 region has the DNA TGTGCCAGTAGCAGACAGGGCCTCACTGGGGCCAACGTCCTGACTTTC. Drawing the rest from reference TRBV19 and TRBJ2-6, the complete variable domain is DGGITQSPKYLFRKEGQNVTLSCEQNLNHDAMYWYRQDPGQGLRLIYYSQIVNDFQKGDIAEGYSVSREKKESFPLTVTSAQKNPTAFYLCASSRQGLTGANVLTFGAGSRLTVL.

This rearrangement joins TRBV19 to TRBJ1-1; 9 nucleotides agree with TRBD1. Unmatched junction bases numbered 17, after V lost 6 bases and J lost 6 bases. The CDR3 is made up of 17 amino acids. Germline V gene sequence: CDR1 LNHDA, CDR2 SQIVND (reference sequence). Here the CDR3 reads CASRMDRGERGGSEAFF. DNA for the CDR3: TGTGCCAGTAGGATGGACAGGGGAGAGCGAGGAGGTTCTGAAGCTTTCTTT.

The chain joins TRBV11-2 to TRBJ1-1; D perhaps matches TRBD1 (5 bases). Germline V lookup: CDR1 SGHAT, CDR2 FQNNGV. V dropped 7 bases and J dropped 1 base, with 13 bases sitting between them. CDR3 length: 14 residues. The CDR3 DNA sequence: TGTGCCAGCACCCCGCTGGGGGGGAACACTGAAGCTTTCTTT. Protein sequence: CASTPLGGNTEAFF.

This chain joins TRBV6-4 and TRBJ2-1, with TRBD1 matching over 7 bases. J lost 6 bases, V lost 8 bases, and 10 bases had no gene match. CDR3 length: 14 residues. Germline V gene data show CDR1 as MRHNA and CDR2 as SNTAGT. CDR3 loop: CASAPQDRSNEQFF. CDR3 DNA sequence: TGTGCCAGCGCCCCCCAGGACAGGTCCAATGAGCAGTTCTTC.

The V call is TRBV5-6, the J call TRBJ2-5; 8 nucleotides match TRBD1. J lost 1 base, V lost 5 bases, and 7 bases had no gene match. The germline CDR1 and CDR2 sequences are SGHDT and YYEEEE. The CDR3 has 15 amino acids. CDR3 sequence: CASRPTGTGQETQYF. CDR3 bases: TGTGCCAGCAGACCAACCGGGACAGGCCAAGAGACCCAGTACTTC. Drawing the rest from reference TRBV5-6 and TRBJ2-5, the complete variable domain is DAGVTQSPTHLIKTRGQQVTLRCSPKSGHDTVSWYQQALGQGPQFIFQYYEEEERQRGNFPDRFSGHQFPNYSSELNVNALLLGDSALYLCASRPTGTGQETQYFGPGTRLLVL.

The chain couples TRBV15 to TRBJ2-2; D might be TRBD2 (7 bases). The V end lost 0 bases, the J end lost 5 bases, and 13 bases lay between the germline ends. The germline gives CDR1 LNHNV, CDR2 YYDKDF (reference sequence). This CDR3 contains 16 residues. The CDR3 nucleotides are TGTGCCACCAGCAGAGATCCGGGGGGCAGGACCGGGGAGCTGTTTTTT. Protein: CATSRDPGGRTGELFF.

The chain recombines TRBV6-5 with TRBJ2-7; D is uncertain. The CDR3 loop spans 13 amino acids. Germline V gene lookup returns CDR1 MNHEY and CDR2 SVGAGI. The germline V and J ends were trimmed by 7 bases and 3 bases, with 13 bases remaining between them. CDR3 sequence: CASTQQGGYEQYF. The CDR3, as DNA: TGTGCCAGCACCCAACAAGGCGGCTACGAGCAGTACTTC.

This chain joins TRBV9 and TRBJ1-1, with 10 bases lining up with TRBD1. Germline values: CDR1 SGDLS, CDR2 YYNGEE. CDR3 length: 14 amino acids. V lost 4 bases and J lost 6; bases outside the gene matches: 6. DNA of the CDR3: TGTGCCAGCAGCCCCCGACAGGGGGCCTCTGAAGCTTTCTTT. Encoded protein: CASSPRQGASEAFF.

The V gene is TRBV14, the J gene TRBJ2-1; 12 bases align to TRBD2. The CDR3 runs 17 residues. The junction had 11 bases not matched to a gene; V was cut back by 4 bases and J by 7 bases. Germline V gene lookup returns CDR1 SGHDN and CDR2 FVKESK. This CDR3 reads CASSPGLLAGGINEQFF. The CDR3 coding sequence is TGTGCCAGCAGCCCGGGGCTTCTAGCGGGGGGGATAAATGAGCAGTTCTTC.

The V gene is TRBV5-6, the J gene TRBJ2-1; D unresolved. Trimming pared 4 bases from V and 4 bases from J, leaving 6 bases between. In germline, CDR1 is SGHDT, CDR2 YYEEEE. The CDR3 is 12 residues long. The CDR3 protein is CASSLQYNEQFF. In DNA form, the CDR3 reads TGTGCCAGCAGCCTACAGTACAATGAGCAGTTCTTC.

The rearrangement uses TRBV18 and TRBJ2-3; the D is unclear. V was cut by 5 bases and J by 2 bases, with 11 bases left in between. The CDR3 has 14 amino acids. Germline CDR1 and CDR2: KGHSH and LQKENI. The CDR3 DNA reads as TGTGCCAGCTCAGACTCATTCTTCACAGATACGCAGTATTTT. Protein product: CASSDSFFTDTQYF.

This chain uses TRBV5-6 with TRBJ1-2; the D gene is possibly TRBD1 (6 bases). The germline V gene encodes CDR1 SGHDT and CDR2 YYEEEE. The CDR3 consists of 13 residues. V was pared by 6 bases and J by 7 bases, with 16 bases between. This CDR3 is CASNRVGGSGYTF. Written as DNA, the CDR3 is TGTGCCAGCAACAGGGTAGGAGGAAGTGGCTACACCTTC.

The sample holds one count of this clone. CDR3 loop: CASIPDTLGTEAFF. The CDR3 DNA reads as TGTGCCAGCATTCCAGACACGCTGGGCACTGAAGCTTTCTTT. The chain couples TRBV6-5 to TRBJ1-1; the D is unclear. Germline-derived CDR1 and CDR2 are MNHEY and SVGAGI. The CDR3 is 14 amino acids. V lost 7 bases to trimming and J lost 4 bases, with 16 bases between them.

The gene calls are TRBV6-1 and TRBJ1-2; tentative D call: TRBD1 (5 bases). Deletions cut 2 bases from V and 5 bases from J, with 9 bases between. The germline V gene encodes CDR1 MNHNS and CDR2 SASEGT. CDR3 size: 13 residues. The CDR3 spells CASSEHGAYGYTF. The CDR3 DNA sequence: TGTGCCAGCAGTGAACACGGGGCTTATGGCTACACCTTC.

The V call is TRBV7-2, the J call TRBJ1-1; tentative D call: TRBD1 (6 bases). Germline CDR1 and CDR2: SGHTA and FQGNSA. V gave up 1 base and J gave up 4 bases, with 13 bases separating them. The CDR3 extends over 15 amino acids. The CDR3 region is CASSLVRSQGTEAFF. CDR3 nucleotides: TGTGCCAGCAGCTTAGTGAGGTCACAGGGCACTGAAGCTTTCTTT.